The source of this TCR beta chain is a study of T-cell memory formation after mild COVID-19. Whole-study results and caveats: Contracting CD4+ clones lay largely in CM and EM, with CD8+ ones residing in EMRA. Prior to infection, memory already included some responding clones, suggesting cross-reactive memory joined. There was a balanced CD4/CD8 profile in clones contracting day 15 to 85, and later expanders leaned CD4+.

The authors produced TCR alpha and TCR beta cDNA libraries with sample barcodes and UMIs by 5'RACE using constant-segment primers. One entry per CDR3 protein, called by TCRdb with MiXCR from the 5' RACE reads. The sample consists of about 140,000 distinct CDR3 sequences, 11% to 15% of them appearing once. Points on this clonotype: The antigen remains unidentified.

The V segment lost 4 bases and the J segment 0 bases; nucleotides outside the gene matches: 18. Germline V lookup: CDR1 SGHNT, CDR2 YENEEA. This CDR3 has 20 residues. Source material: PBMCs or a T cell subset sorted from them (not recorded which). The sequence derives from an adult woman who had mild COVID-19 (a few samples of this study predate the infection). Cell type and time point are not known. The V call is TRBV11-3, the J call TRBJ2-1, with TRBD2 identical over 7 bases. The CDR3 coding sequence is TGTGCCAGCAGCTCGACGGGGGGTTCCGGCTGGGCGAGCTCCTACAATGAGCAGTTCTTC. Encoded protein: CASSSTGGSGWASSYNEQFF.